Below, one T cell receptor (beta chain) is given with its context. Original handling: Amplification of reference gene primers provided the estimated nucleated cell counts. TCRdb's copy holds only in-frame clones and misses some; the assay was immunoSEQ multiplex PCR. V and J calls and clone size are given by that table; D and trimming were obtained from the DNA. The sample shows 60,000 to 65,000 clones, approximately 90% of them seen only once. This entry comes from a study of blood T cell repertoires in COVID-19. Overall study: Some COVID-19 samples were acute and others convalescent; all came from the United States, Italy and Spain. PBMCs, B-cell-depleted T cells, or T cells were the source of the cDNA or gDNA that made up the material.

Germline lookup yields CDR1 KGHSH and CDR2 LQKENI. This CDR3 has 15 amino acids. With V trimmed by 5 bases and J by 3 bases, 8 bases remained unmatched. The rearrangement links TRBV18 to TRBJ1-1, with 8 nucleotides matching TRBD1. The material sequenced was peripheral blood. The TCR was taken from an elderly woman with active COVID-19. CDR3 region: CASSTKTGADTEAFF. The CDR3, as DNA: TGTGCCAGCTCAACTAAGACAGGGGCCGACACTGAAGCTTTCTTT.